What follows are 26 T cell receptor beta chains derived from one specimen sequenced in a study of T-cell memory formation after mild COVID-19. MiXCR, applied by TCRdb to the 5' RACE reads, yields one record per CDR3 protein. The data show a few hundred thousand distinct CDR3 sequences, with around 28% seen just once and about 14% held by the top ten. The sequenced sample was PBMCs or a T cell subset sorted from them (not recorded which). The receptors originated from an adult woman who had mild COVID-19 (a few samples of this study predate the infection). Cell type and time point are not known.

The chain has TRBV5-1 and TRBJ2-7, with D uncertain. The CDR3 extends over 17 amino acids. CDR1 is SGHRS, CDR2 YFSETQ, per germline. Trimming pared 4 bases from V and 0 bases from J, leaving 20 bases between. DNA for the CDR3: TGCGCCAGCAGCCCCTTTGGGATAGAGAGAAGCTCCTACGAGCAGTACTTC. This encodes CASSPFGIERSSYEQYF.

Only a few counts were recorded for this clonotype. This rearrangement joins TRBV20-1 to TRBJ1-1; unclear D gene. CDR3 length equals 11 residues. Germline CDR1 is DFQATT and CDR2 is SNEGSKA (reference sequence). Between the trimmed V and J ends, which lost 6 bases and 2 bases, there was a span of 7 bases. The CDR3 here is CSAYGNTEAFF. Here the CDR3 DNA reads TGCAGTGCCTATGGAAACACTGAAGCTTTCTTT.

This clonotype occurred a few times. This chain connects TRBV9 to TRBJ2-1; TRBD1 or TRBD2 may be the D gene (5 bases each). Germline assignment: CDR1 SGDLS and CDR2 YYNGEE. This CDR3 region has 13 residues. V gave up 4 bases and J gave up 7 bases, with 12 bases separating them. The CDR3 sequence is CASSPPGSNEQFF. Written as DNA, the CDR3 is TGTGCCAGCAGCCCCCCAGGGAGTAATGAGCAGTTCTTC.

This clonotype was seen more than once but under ten times. As DNA, the CDR3 is TGCGCCAGCAGCATAACAGGGGCGCGCACGGAGACCCAGTACTTC. This codes for CASSITGARTETQYF. This chain connects TRBV5-1 to TRBJ2-5; 7 nucleotides match TRBD1. The ends lost 4 bases at V and 5 bases at J; junction bases unmatched: 11. In germline, CDR1 is SGHRS, CDR2 YFSETQ. The CDR3 is made up of 15 amino acids.

The rearrangement links TRBV5-1 to TRBJ2-6; TRBD1 agrees at 7 bases. The CDR3 is 18 amino acids. V dropped 4 bases and J dropped 0; count of bases not matched to a gene: 10. Germline CDR1 and CDR2: SGHRS and YFSETQ. The CDR3 loop is CASSARTGEYSGANVLTF. Here the CDR3 DNA reads TGCGCCAGCAGCGCGCGGACAGGAGAGTACTCTGGGGCCAACGTCCTGACTTTC.

The V call is TRBV7-9, the J call TRBJ2-5; 10 bases align to TRBD1. V shed 5 bases and J 7 bases; nucleotides not matched to a gene: 10. The CDR3 runs 15 residues. Looked up from germline, CDR1 is SEHNR and CDR2 is FQNEAQ (reference sequence). CDR3 bases: TGTGCCAGCAGCCCCGGGACAGGGGTATCCGGGACCCAGTACTTC. This sequence encodes CASSPGTGVSGTQYF.

The table lists this clonotype with many counts. An end of the junction does not agree with germline; a read error may underlie this. This chain uses TRBV5-1 with TRBJ2-7; D not certain. The CDR3 contains 11 residues. Germline lookup yields CDR1 SGHRS and CDR2 YFSETQ. The CDR3 loop is CASSGAYEQYF. In nucleotides, the CDR3 is TGTGCCAGCAGTGGCGCCTACGAGCAGTACTTC.

The chain employs TRBV10-3 and TRBJ1-2; TRBD1 matches at 9 bases. The V gene's germline CDR1 is ENHRY and CDR2 SYGVKD. This CDR3 has 20 amino acids. With 0 bases clipped from V and 4 bases from J, the junction kept 18 bases outside the gene matches. The CDR3 sequence: CAISESGGTGGWTGFYGYTF. As DNA, the CDR3 is TGTGCCATCAGTGAGTCAGGTGGTACAGGGGGCTGGACTGGATTCTATGGCTACACCTTC.

The chain has TRBV24-1 and TRBJ1-2; D remains ambiguous. Germline lookup yields CDR1 KGHDR and CDR2 SFDVKD. The CDR3 consists of 14 residues. V lost 1 base and J lost 4, with 9 bases in between. The CDR3 reads CATSDFRRSYGYTF. CDR3 in DNA: TGTGCCACCAGTGATTTCAGGAGGAGCTATGGCTACACCTTC.

This clonotype was recorded a few times. J is TRBJ2-7 and V is TRBV20-1; 7 bases map to TRBD2. Losses at the gene ends were 5 bases for V and 0 bases for J; bases not matched to a gene: 10. This CDR3 is built from 15 residues. From germline, CDR1 is DFQATT and CDR2 SNEGSKA (reference sequence). The chain's CDR3 is CSAYMGGVGSYEQYF. CDR3 in DNA: TGCAGTGCTTACATGGGAGGGGTAGGCTCCTACGAGCAGTACTTC.

This clonotype has a count of ten or more. The V and J genes are TRBV5-1 and TRBJ2-7, with 12 bases identical to TRBD2. Germline-derived CDR1 and CDR2 are SGHRS and YFSETQ. The junction had 15 bases not matched to a gene; V was cut back by 1 base and J by 4 bases. There are 19 residues in the CDR3. The CDR3 DNA reads as TGCGCCAGCAGCTTGAGCGGACTAGCGGGACGTAGTTTCCCATACGAGCAGTACTTC. Encoded protein: CASSLSGLAGRSFPYEQYF.

The chain employs TRBV7-9 and TRBJ2-2; D may be TRBD2 (5 bases). Germline V gene sequence: CDR1 SEHNR, CDR2 FQNEAQ (reference sequence). This CDR3 has 16 residues. V was cut by 0 bases and J by 0 bases, with 8 bases left in between. This CDR3 reads CASSLARGTNTGELFF. For the CDR3, the DNA is TGTGCCAGCAGCTTAGCGCGAGGGACGAACACCGGGGAGCTGTTTTTT.

The rearrangement joins TRBV7-8 to TRBJ2-5, with D possibly matching TRBD1 (5 bases). Trimming cost V 4 bases and J 0 bases, with 27 bases left between them. This CDR3 is 20 amino acids long. Germline V lookup: CDR1 SGHVS, CDR2 FQNEAQ. Here the CDR3 reads CASSSGQGISEGSYQETQYF. The DNA for the CDR3 is TGTGCCAGCAGCTCAGGACAAGGTATCTCTGAAGGCTCGTACCAAGAGACCCAGTACTTC.

This clonotype has only a few counts. This chain uses TRBV7-9 with TRBJ2-3; D might be TRBD1 (6 bases). V dropped 5 bases and J dropped 1 base, with 13 bases sitting between them. Germline CDR1 reads SEHNR; CDR2 reads FQNEAQ (reference sequence). CDR3 length: 15 residues. The CDR3 region is CASSPRGIRTDTQYF. CDR3 DNA: TGTGCCAGCAGCCCGAGGGGGATTCGCACAGATACGCAGTATTTT.

The chain recombines TRBV24-1 with TRBJ2-1; D is perhaps TRBD2 (7 bases). Trimming removed 5 bases from V and 8 bases from J, with 12 bases in between. The CDR3 loop spans 13 amino acids. The germline CDR1 and CDR2 sequences are KGHDR and SFDVKD. In nucleotides, the CDR3 is TGTGCCACCAGTGGAAGGGGGGGGCATGAGCAGTTCTTC. The encoded protein is CATSGRGGHEQFF.

The rearrangement joins TRBV29-1 to TRBJ2-7, with TRBD2 matching 7 bases. Trimming cost V 2 bases and J 3 bases; bases outside gene matches: 10. The germline V gene has CDR1 SQVTM and CDR2 ANQGSEA. CDR3 length: 15 residues. CDR3 protein: CSVETTSTSSYEQYF. The CDR3 nucleotides are TGCAGCGTTGAAACTACTTCGACTAGCAGCTACGAGCAGTACTTC.

This clonotype was recorded a few times. The V and J genes are TRBV7-7 and TRBJ2-3, with 10 bases matching TRBD2. V trimming: 5 bases; J trimming: 5 bases; junction bases outside the gene matches: 4. The CDR3 contains 14 residues. CDR1 is SSHAT and CDR2 is FNYEAQ in the germline V gene (reference sequence). This chain's CDR3 is CASSPVAGGDTQYF. CDR3 DNA sequence: TGTGCCAGCAGCCCCGTAGCGGGGGGAGATACGCAGTATTTT.

In its sample, this clonotype was seen a few times. This chain joins TRBV6-2 or TRBV6-3 and TRBJ1-5; D is ambiguous. Germline V CDR1 and CDR2: MNHEY, SVGEGT. The CDR3 contains 14 residues. Trimming pared 3 bases from V and 4 bases from J, leaving 10 bases between. The CDR3, as DNA: TGTGCCAGCAGTTATTGGACTCAAAATCAGCCCCAGCATTTT. This sequence encodes CASSYWTQNQPQHF.

The CDR3 region has the DNA TGTGCCAGCAGCCAAGATTATTACGGTTCTAAGTTCTTC. Encoded protein: CASSQDYYGSKFF. This rearrangement joins TRBV14 to TRBJ2-1; no definite D call. The CDR3 extends over 13 amino acids. From germline, CDR1 is SGHDN and CDR2 FVKESK. Trimming cost V 0 bases and J 14 bases, with 14 bases left between them. Together with reference TRBV14 and TRBJ2-1, the CDR3 gives the full variable domain: EAGVTQFPSHSVIEKGQTVTLRCDPISGHDNLYWYRRVMGKEIKFLLHFVKESKQDESGMPNNRFLAERTGGTYSTLKVQPAELEDSGVYFCASSQDYYGSKFFGPGTRLTVL.

This chain connects TRBV5-1 to TRBJ2-1; 8 bases line up with TRBD2. From germline, CDR1 is SGHRS and CDR2 YFSETQ. V was pared by 3 bases and J by 0 bases, with 11 bases of the junction left unmatched. The CDR3 length is 18 residues. This CDR3 is CASSSSVSGVSSYNEQFF. In DNA, the CDR3 is TGCGCCAGCAGCTCCTCCGTTAGCGGGGTCAGCTCCTACAATGAGCAGTTCTTC.

This clonotype has more than one count but fewer than ten. The V call is TRBV11-2, the J call TRBJ2-3, with 14 nucleotides matching TRBD2. V trimming: 0 bases; J trimming: 4 bases; junction bases outside the gene matches: 6. This CDR3 region has 18 residues. CDR1 is SGHAT and CDR2 is FQNNGV in the germline V gene. In nucleotides, the CDR3 is TGTGCCAGCAGCTTAGATCTAGGGACTAGCGGGAGCGCAGATACGCAGTATTTT. Protein sequence: CASSLDLGTSGSADTQYF.

This clonotype was picked up a small number of times. The V and J genes are TRBV20-1 and TRBJ2-7; 9 bases are shared with TRBD2. J gave up 4 bases and V 5 bases, and 9 bases lay outside the gene matches. The CDR3 is made up of 14 amino acids. Per the germline V gene, CDR1 is DFQATT and CDR2 is SNEGSKA (reference sequence). CDR3 sequence (DNA): TGCAGTGCTTCTTTAGCGGGAGTTGGATACGAGCAGTACTTC. As protein: CSASLAGVGYEQYF.

Only a few counts were recorded for this clonotype. The chain has TRBV21-1 and TRBJ1-2. TRBV21-1 is shown as a pseudogene. This CDR3 contains 15 residues. CDR3 sequence: CASSNSQVENYGYTF. The CDR3 DNA follows: TGTGCCAGCAGCAACTCCCAAGTTGAAAACTATGGCTACACCTTC.

The chain couples TRBV18 to TRBJ1-1; the D gene is possibly TRBD1 (5 bases). Germline CDR1 is KGHSH and CDR2 is LQKENI. The CDR3 sequence is 16 residues long. V lost 2 bases, J lost 4 bases, and 17 bases lay in between. The DNA of the CDR3 is TGTGCCAGCTCACCAAGGACACCTGACGTGGGCACTGAAGCTTTCTTT. This sequence encodes CASSPRTPDVGTEAFF.

This chain connects TRBV5-6 to TRBJ1-1, with 9 nucleotides matching TRBD1. The CDR3 spans 14 residues. Germline V gene lookup returns CDR1 SGHDT and CDR2 YYEEEE. V was pared by 4 bases and J by 5 bases, with 6 bases of the junction left unmatched. CDR3 residues: CASSRDRGKTEAFF. CDR3 DNA: TGTGCCAGCAGCAGAGACAGGGGGAAAACTGAAGCTTTCTTT. The full variable domain, completed using reference TRBV5-6 and TRBJ1-1, is DAGVTQSPTHLIKTRGQQVTLRCSPKSGHDTVSWYQQALGQGPQFIFQYYEEEERQRGNFPDRFSGHQFPNYSSELNVNALLLGDSALYLCASSRDRGKTEAFFGQGTRLTVV.

The rearrangement uses TRBV5-6 and TRBJ2-5; D uncertain. The germline V gene encodes CDR1 SGHDT and CDR2 YYEEEE. This CDR3 comprises 12 residues. The V and J ends lost 5 bases and 5 bases respectively, with 10 bases between them. As DNA, the CDR3 is TGTGCCAGCAGGCTACTGGGGGAGACCCAGTACTTC. Its protein is CASRLLGETQYF.